This record concerns one TCR beta chain sequence. Its antigen is not identified. Losses at the gene ends were 3 bases for V and 5 bases for J; bases not matched to a gene: 8. The CDR3 sequence is 16 residues long. This specimen comes from a study of blood T cells in healthy people across ages. General study points: It was the long-lived donors that had more naive CD4+ cells and higher diversity than aged donors.

The people who gave samples were healthy Caucasians from Russia, aged about 6 to 95. Drawing of peripheral blood yielded about 9.6 milliliters from each donor. PCR was performed a second time for about 6 to 11 cycles using a sample-barcoded 5' primer and a J-beta primer mix. TCRdb re-derived calls from the 5' RACE reads in MiXCR, one entry per CDR3 protein. The table records 650,000 to 1,000,000 distinct CDR3 sequences, under 40% of them present only once. The receptor was isolated from a young man in good health. This sequence joins TRBV12-3 or TRBV12-4 and TRBJ2-2; 8 bases align to TRBD2. Specimen: blood. The CDR3 DNA follows: TGTGCCAGCAGTTTGCGGGGGGCATCAGGTACCGGGGAGCTGTTTTTT. It specifies CASSLRGASGTGELFF.